Following are 8 T cell receptor beta chains from one sample sequenced in a study of response to subunit inactivated influenza vaccine. From the RT-PCR reads, TCRdb called clonotypes with MiXCR, one entry per CDR3 protein. The table records roughly 500,000 distinct CDR3 sequences, 15% to 20% of them present only once. The sample in question was CD4+ T cells sorted from PBMCs, obtained less than 30 months after vaccination. Every receptor here comes from a man aged 50-75 years who received an inactivated influenza vaccine.

CDR3 coding DNA: TGTGCCAGCAGTTTCCGGCTAAGTGAAAAACTGTTTTTT. Translated: CASSFRLSEKLFF. The chain combines TRBV12-3 or TRBV12-4 with TRBJ1-4; D not certain. The CDR3 is 13 amino acids. Deletions cut 3 bases from V and 7 bases from J, with 9 bases between.

This clonotype was counted only a few times. V is TRBV5-8 and J is TRBJ2-1; 8 bases fit TRBD2. Germline loops: CDR1 SGHTS, CDR2 YDEGEE. CDR3 size: 17 residues. V trimming: 4 bases; J trimming: 4 bases; junction bases outside the gene matches: 13. The CDR3 DNA reads TGTGCCAGCAGCCGCAGAATAGCGGGAACGCGGTACAATGAGCAGTTCTTC. Translated: CASSRRIAGTRYNEQFF.

The chain uses TRBV2 and TRBJ2-7; D uncertain. The CDR3 runs 11 residues. V gave up 5 bases and J gave up 4 bases, with 6 bases separating them. In germline, CDR1 is SNHLY, CDR2 FYNNEI. The CDR3 region is CASSPQYEQYF. CDR3 bases: TGTGCCAGCAGTCCACAGTACGAGCAGTACTTC.

This clonotype has only one observation. At one boundary the junction diverges from the germline segment, which might be a read error. The genes are TRBV10-3 and TRBJ2-1, with 9 bases that match TRBD2. This CDR3 contains 13 residues. In germline, CDR1 is ENHRY, CDR2 SYGVKD. The CDR3, as DNA: TGTGCCACAGAGGGACTAGCCGGCAATAAGCAGTTCTTC. The encoded protein is CATEGLAGNKQFF.

This clonotype showed up just a few times. V usage is TRBV2 and J usage is TRBJ2-2; 10 bases align to TRBD2. The CDR3 is made up of 14 amino acids. CDR1 SNHLY and CDR2 FYNNEI come from the germline V gene. V shed 7 bases and J 4 bases; nucleotides not matched to a gene: 3. CDR3: CASISGGLTGELFF. CDR3 nucleotides: TGTGCCAGCATTAGCGGGGGGCTCACCGGGGAGCTGTTTTTT.

This rearrangement joins TRBV20-1 to TRBJ1-5; 7 bases align to TRBD1. This CDR3 has 14 amino acids. CDR1 is DFQATT and CDR2 is SNEGSKA in the germline V gene (reference sequence). V shed 6 bases, J shed 4 bases, and the junction held 9 bases outside the gene matches. The DNA for the CDR3 is TGCAGTGCCCAGGGGGTACTCAGGAATCAGCCCCAGCATTTT. Translating it yields CSAQGVLRNQPQHF.

This clonotype has only a few counts. This sequence joins TRBV6-6 and TRBJ1-2, with 8 bases that match TRBD1. Germline lookup yields CDR1 MNHNY and CDR2 SVGAGI (reference sequence). CDR3 length: 13 residues. Trimming at V came to 5 bases and at J to 4 bases, leaving 3 bases not matched to a gene. The CDR3 region has the DNA TGTGCCAGCAGTACCGACAGGGGCTATGGCTACACCTTC. This sequence encodes CASSTDRGYGYTF.

The chain carries TRBV18 and TRBJ2-2; no clear D gene. Germline CDR1 is KGHSH and CDR2 is LQKENI. The CDR3 is 15 residues long. V lost 2 bases and J lost 4, with 11 bases in between. CDR3 sequence: CASSPMEGRTGELFF. The CDR3 DNA is TGTGCCAGCTCACCAATGGAAGGCCGCACCGGGGAGCTGTTTTTT.